Each of the 24 T cell receptor beta chains below was sequenced from the same sample in a study of OX40 agonist ivuxolimab in advanced cancers. Clones were sequenced by immunoSEQ multiplex PCR, and TCRdb holds only the in-frame ones, with some missing. Of 30,000 to 45,000 clones detected, around 90% appear once; the ten largest clones hold 9.5% to 15%. This material consisted of CD4+ or CD8+ T cells sorted from blood, taken in a trial of the OX40 agonist ivuxolimab. The receptor set was obtained from an adult with an advanced solid tumor such as melanoma, head and neck, liver or kidney cancer.

The gene calls are TRBV5-8 and TRBJ1-5; 8 positions agree with TRBD1. CDR3 length: 14 amino acids. CDR1 is SGHTS, CDR2 YDEGEE, per germline. With 4 bases clipped from V and 8 bases from J, the junction kept 8 bases outside the gene matches. The CDR3 DNA reads TGTGCCAGCAGCAATACAGGGGGGTGGGAGCCCCAGCATTTT. Its protein is CASSNTGGWEPQHF.

The chain joins TRBV28 to TRBJ1-2; a weak D match, TRBD1 (6 bases). Germline values: CDR1 MDHEN, CDR2 SYDVKM. The ends were cut back, 5 bases at V and 4 bases at J, with 14 bases in the middle. The CDR3 loop spans 14 amino acids. The CDR3 sequence: CASSPPDSLYGYTF. CDR3 in DNA: TGTGCCAGCAGTCCCCCGGACAGCCTCTATGGCTACACCTTC.

The chain uses TRBV27 and TRBJ2-1; a weak D match, TRBD2 (6 bases). V lost 6 bases and J 0 bases, leaving 12 bases between the germline ends. CDR1 and CDR2 (germline): MNHEY, SMNVEV (reference sequence). CDR3 length: 15 residues. The CDR3 DNA is TGTGCCAGCAGCTGGGAGGTCAACTCCTACAATGAGCAGTTCTTC. This gives the protein CASSWEVNSYNEQFF.

This rearrangement joins TRBV9 to TRBJ2-2, with TRBD2 identical over 9 bases. Germline trimming cut 7 bases from V and 6 bases from J; bases unmatched to any gene: 10. The CDR3 sequence is 15 residues long. Germline V gene lookup returns CDR1 SGDLS and CDR2 YYNGEE. The CDR3 DNA follows: TGTGCCAGCGGCGGGGCTAGCGGGACCGCCGGGGAGCTGTTTTTT. Its translation: CASGGASGTAGELFF.

CDR3 sequence (DNA): TGCAGCGTTGAAGCCGGACAGGGCACCTACGAGCAGTACTTC. Its translation: CSVEAGQGTYEQYF. The V gene is TRBV29-1, the J gene TRBJ2-7; 8 nucleotides align to TRBD1. This CDR3 comprises 14 residues. Trimming cost V 1 base and J 2 bases; bases outside gene matches: 4. The germline V gene encodes CDR1 SQVTM and CDR2 ANQGSEA.

The chain has TRBV6-1 and TRBJ1-2; D not certain. The V gene lost 2 bases and the J gene lost 2 bases, with 24 bases spanning the gap. Germline V lookup: CDR1 MNHNS, CDR2 SASEGT. The CDR3 is made up of 19 amino acids. CDR3 DNA: TGTGCCAGCAGTGAACTCTATTATCCAACAGTCCCCACAAACTATGGCTACACCTTC. Amino acids: CASSELYYPTVPTNYGYTF.

The gene calls are TRBV5-4 and TRBJ2-7; D may be TRBD2 (6 bases). The V end was cut by 4 bases, the J end by 5 bases, with 19 bases between. The CDR3 spans 15 residues. Germline CDR1 SGHNT, CDR2 YYREEE (reference sequence). In DNA, the CDR3 is TGTGCCAGCAGCGGTATAGCGGACTTGATAAACGAGCAGTACTTC. Residues: CASSGIADLINEQYF.

The V and J genes are TRBV2 and TRBJ1-5, with D perhaps TRBD1 (5 bases). The CDR3 length is 13 residues. V was trimmed by 1 base and J by 8 bases, leaving 9 bases between them. CDR1 is SNHLY, CDR2 FYNNEI, per germline. The CDR3 region is CASSEGDHKPQHF. The DNA for the CDR3 is TGTGCCAGCAGTGAAGGGGACCATAAGCCCCAGCATTTT.

The chain employs TRBV28 and TRBJ1-2; D possibly corresponds to TRBD1 (5 bases). The length of the CDR3 is 14 residues. Trimming stripped 3 bases from V and 7 bases from J, with 15 bases between. The germline CDR1 and CDR2 sequences are MDHEN and SYDVKM. The CDR3 DNA sequence: TGTGCCAGCAGTTTCAGGGTAGGTGGGACTGGCTACACCTTC. Translated, it gives CASSFRVGGTGYTF.

V and J are TRBV5-4 and TRBJ2-5, with D possibly being TRBD2 (6 bases). The DNA end is more similar to TRBJ2-7, so the J call may be wrong. Germline lookup yields CDR1 SGHNT and CDR2 YYREEE (reference sequence). The CDR3 spans 11 residues. CDR3 loop: CASSGTYEQYF. The CDR3 bases are TGTGCCAGCAGCGGGACTTACGAGCAGTACTTC.

This clone was found once. This chain links TRBV4-2 with TRBJ2-5; 10 nucleotides align to TRBD2. Germline V gene sequence: CDR1 LGHNA, CDR2 YNFKEQ. This CDR3 contains 17 residues. V was clipped by 0 bases and J by 4 bases; unmatched bases: 8. The DNA of the CDR3 is TGTGCCAGCAGCCAAGATGCTAGCGGGAGAAGGGGAGAGACCCAGTACTTC. It translates to CASSQDASGRRGETQYF.

This clone was detected once. V gene TRBV27 combines with J gene TRBJ2-7; 8 positions agree with TRBD1. This CDR3 has 15 residues. Unmatched junction bases numbered 9, after V lost 7 bases and J lost 1 base. CDR1 and CDR2 from the germline V gene are MNHEY and SMNVEV (reference sequence). CDR3 amino acids: CASKWGQEGSYEQYF. DNA for the CDR3: TGTGCCAGCAAGTGGGGACAGGAGGGGTCCTACGAGCAGTACTTC.

The chain recombines TRBV7-2 with TRBJ2-7, with 7 bases fitting TRBD2. J gave up 3 bases and V 7 bases, and 6 bases lay outside the gene matches. CDR1 is SGHTA and CDR2 is FQGNSA in the germline V gene. This CDR3 spans 13 amino acids. This chain's CDR3 is CASNLGGIYEQYF. In DNA, the CDR3 is TGTGCCAGCAACCTGGGGGGGATCTACGAGCAGTACTTC.

This chain links TRBV5-4 with TRBJ2-3; 12 bases fit TRBD2. Germline V gene data show CDR1 as SGHNT and CDR2 as YYREEE (reference sequence). After removal of 2 bases from V and 6 bases from J, the junction contained 10 bases not matched to a gene. This CDR3 is built from 17 residues. The CDR3 sequence: CASSFVLAGGGSDTQYF. CDR3 coding DNA: TGTGCCAGCAGCTTCGTCCTAGCGGGAGGGGGGAGTGATACGCAGTATTTT. The variable domain in full, completed from reference TRBV5-4 and TRBJ2-3, reads ETGVTQSPTHLIKTRGQQVTLRCSSQSGHNTVSWYQQALGQGPQFIFQYYREEENGRGNFPPRFSGLQFPNYSSELNVNALELDDSALYLCASSFVLAGGGSDTQYFGPGTRLTVL.

The J gene is TRBJ1-1, the V gene TRBV6-5, with TRBD1 as a possible D gene (5 bases). Trimming cost V 2 bases and J 1 base, with 8 bases left between them. Germline V lookup: CDR1 MNHEY, CDR2 SVGAGI. The CDR3 covers 14 residues. The CDR3 region has the DNA TGTGCCAGCAGTTACGGACACCCGAACACTGAAGCTTTCTTT. This codes for CASSYGHPNTEAFF.

This sequence joins TRBV7-2 and TRBJ2-7, with 12 nucleotides matching TRBD2. The germline CDR1 and CDR2 sequences are SGHTA and FQGNSA. This CDR3 is built from 17 residues. V dropped 1 base and J dropped 3; count of bases not matched to a gene: 7. The DNA of the CDR3 is TGTGCCAGCAGCTTAGTGCAGGCGACTAGCGGGAGCTACGAGCAGTACTTC. Its protein product is CASSLVQATSGSYEQYF.

This chain connects TRBV14 to TRBJ2-7, with D possibly being TRBD2 (7 bases). Germline CDR1 SGHDN, CDR2 FVKESK. The CDR3 has 16 amino acids. Trimming left V 1 base short and J 5 bases short, with 18 bases between. CDR3 amino acids: CASSQVWGGLPDEQYF. In nucleotides, the CDR3 is TGTGCCAGCAGCCAAGTGTGGGGGGGGCTCCCCGACGAGCAGTACTTC. The full variable domain, its missing parts supplied by reference TRBV14 and TRBJ2-7, is EAGVTQFPSHSVIEKGQTVTLRCDPISGHDNLYWYRRVMGKEIKFLLHFVKESKQDESGMPNNRFLAERTGGTYSTLKVQPAELEDSGVYFCASSQVWGGLPDEQYFGPGTRLTVT.

The rearrangement links TRBV7-6 to TRBJ2-1; TRBD2 agrees at 11 bases. CDR3 length: 15 amino acids. J lost 6 bases, V lost 5 bases, and 6 bases had no gene match. From germline, CDR1 is SGHVS and CDR2 FNYEAQ. The CDR3 spells CASSPTSGSLNEQFF. The CDR3 coding sequence is TGTGCCAGCAGCCCAACTAGCGGGAGTCTCAATGAGCAGTTCTTC.

V is TRBV27 and J is TRBJ1-2, with D tentatively TRBD1 (5 bases). Germline CDR1 reads MNHEY; CDR2 reads SMNVEV (reference sequence). The CDR3 length is 15 residues. V was cut by 7 bases and J by 1 base, with 16 bases left in between. CDR3 protein: CASKIGAELNYGYTF. CDR3 in DNA: TGTGCCAGCAAGATTGGGGCAGAGCTTAACTATGGCTACACCTTC.

The chain employs TRBV27 and TRBJ2-5; 10 bases line up with TRBD2. J lost 7 bases, V lost 5 bases, and 13 bases had no gene match. CDR1 and CDR2 from the germline V gene are MNHEY and SMNVEV (reference sequence). This CDR3 is built from 16 residues. CDR3 in DNA: TGTGCCAGCAGTCCCTCGTGGCTAGCGGGAGTGGGGACCCAGTACTTC. Amino acid sequence: CASSPSWLAGVGTQYF.

The rearrangement links TRBV4-3 to TRBJ2-3; TRBD2 matches at 8 bases. CDR1 is LGHNA and CDR2 is YSLEER in the germline V gene. The CDR3 extends over 17 amino acids. Trimming cost V 1 base and J 4 bases; bases outside gene matches: 10. CDR3 protein: CASSQVVPSGLPDTQYF. For the CDR3, the DNA is TGCGCCAGCAGCCAAGTAGTACCTAGCGGGCTTCCAGATACGCAGTATTTT.

V gene TRBV29-1 combines with J gene TRBJ1-1, with D tentatively TRBD1 (6 bases). Germline loops: CDR1 SQVTM, CDR2 ANQGSEA. The CDR3 consists of 11 residues. In DNA, the CDR3 is TGCAGGGTGTTACAGGGAGCTGAAGCTTTCTTT. It specifies CRVLQGAEAFF. The whole variable domain, remainder taken from reference TRBV29-1 and TRBJ1-1, is SAVISQKPSRDICQRGTSLTIQCQVDSQVTMMFWYRQQPGQSLTLIATANQGSEATYESGFVIDKFPISRPNLTFSTLTVSNMSPEDSSIYLCRVLQGAEAFFGQGTRLTVV.

The gene calls are TRBV27 and TRBJ2-1; weak D call: TRBD2 (6 bases). The germline V gene encodes CDR1 MNHEY and CDR2 SMNVEV (reference sequence). V gave up 2 bases and J gave up 4 bases, with 12 bases separating them. The CDR3 sequence is 15 residues long. Here the CDR3 DNA reads TGTGCCAGCAGTTTAGGAGGGAGCTCTTACAATGAGCAGTTCTTC. Amino acids: CASSLGGSSYNEQFF.

This chain connects TRBV6-1 to TRBJ1-1; TRBD1 might be the D (6 bases). Germline CDR1 is MNHNS and CDR2 is SASEGT. V dropped 5 bases and J dropped 4 bases, with 11 bases sitting between them. The CDR3 runs 13 residues. CDR3 nucleotide sequence: TGTGCCAGCAGTCTCGGGGGCGGCACTGAAGCTTTCTTT. Its translation is CASSLGGGTEAFF.